This entry is about one TCR beta chain. This entry is derived from a study of cytomegalovirus exposure and HLA in healthy donors. Study summary: There were 88 million or so unique TCRs (from HLA-typed donors) in an early data release.

It was healthy bone marrow donors who served as donors. The PCR made use of 60 Vbeta and 13 Jbeta primers. The data were produced by immunoSEQ multiplex PCR, yet TCRdb's version contains in-frame clones alone and is incomplete. The sample has 75,000 to 95,000 clones; approximately 88% are singletons. Sample: PBMCs. The source is a man aged 18 to 29 in good health and CMV-seronegative.

CDR3 sequence reads: CASSPYPRDLAKNIQYF. DNA of the CDR3: TGTGCCAGCAGCCCCTACCCCCGGGACTTAGCCAAAAACATTCAGTACTTC. The rearrangement joins TRBV7-8 to TRBJ2-4; D might be TRBD2 (6 bases). V lost 5 bases, J lost 0 bases, and 17 bases lay in between. Germline V CDR1 and CDR2: SGHVS, FQNEAQ. CDR3 length equals 17 residues.